This T cell receptor beta chain was captured in a study of sequential checkpoint blockade in melanoma. Study-wide background: Randomization was 1:1 between first-line nivolumab→ipilimumab and ipilimumab→nivolumab. Maintenance nivolumab came after either treatment sequence. Approximately 20 patients had tumor biopsies before treatment and at week 13.

The CDR3 totals 14 residues. Germline V lookup: CDR1 SGHRS, CDR2 YFSETQ. Deletions cut 1 base from V and 6 bases from J, with 14 bases between. The method was immunoSEQ multiplex PCR; TCRdb's version includes in-frame clones alone and lacks a portion of them. The sample consists of around 35,000 clones, roughly a third of them appearing once. The study's findings and limits: Patients with week-13 increases in T-cell fraction and clonality benefited about 30 times more often.

Concerning this clone: Its antigen remains unknown.

Described treatment: randomized to nivolumab then ipilimumab (arm A) or the reverse (arm B). The sample in question was tumor tissue (inferred from file names), obtained from a patient given nivolumab and ipilimumab in sequence. This chain uses TRBV5-1 with TRBJ2-7; possibly TRBD1 for D (5 bases). The receptor's source is a human donor with melanoma. The CDR3 loop is CASSLKQDQAEQYF. CDR3 DNA: TGCGCCAGCAGCTTGAAACAGGACCAGGCCGAGCAGTACTTC.